These 22 T cell receptor beta chains came from one sample sequenced in a study of spatial heterogeneity in lung cancer. Regarding time point: sample taken at primary tumor resection. Unsorted whole RNA from tumor, nontumor lung or frozen PBMC underwent sequencing. TCRdb analysed the 5' RACE reads with MiXCR anew, one entry per CDR3 protein. The sample consists of tens of thousands of distinct CDR3 sequences, around 5% of them appearing once. Sample: PBMCs, taken at surgery. These receptors originate from a female donor with early-stage non-small cell lung cancer.

This clonotype was recorded many times. The CDR3 loop is CASSQEWVMNTEAFF. CDR3 nucleotides: TGCGCCAGCAGCCAAGAGTGGGTGATGAACACTGAAGCTTTCTTT. This sequence joins TRBV4-3 and TRBJ1-1; no reliable D call. Trimming took off 0 bases at V and 0 bases at J, with 8 bases between the two ends. There are 15 residues in the CDR3. The V gene's germline CDR1 is LGHNA and CDR2 YSLEER.

This clonotype was seen repeatedly, ten times or more. This chain connects TRBV20-1 to TRBJ2-3, with D tentatively TRBD2 (6 bases). Per the germline V gene, CDR1 is DFQATT and CDR2 is SNEGSKA (reference sequence). This CDR3 comprises 14 residues. The germline V and J ends were trimmed by 3 bases and 4 bases, with 14 bases remaining between them. The CDR3 sequence: CSARIYTGADTQYF. CDR3 nucleotide sequence: TGCAGTGCTAGGATTTATACGGGAGCAGATACGCAGTATTTT.

This clonotype showed up just a few times. The rearrangement joins TRBV29-1 to TRBJ2-1; 8 nucleotides align to TRBD1. J lost 0 bases, V lost 7 bases, and 8 bases had no gene match. The CDR3 sequence is 15 residues long. The V gene's germline CDR1 is SQVTM and CDR2 ANQGSEA. The chain's CDR3 is CSARDRPSSYNEQFF. The CDR3 DNA reads as TGCAGCGCCAGGGACAGGCCAAGCTCCTACAATGAGCAGTTCTTC.

This clonotype was observed many times. The chain carries TRBV12-3 or TRBV12-4 and TRBJ1-4; the match to TRBD1 covers 8 bases. This CDR3 comprises 15 residues. The trim removed 3 bases at V and 7 bases at J, leaving 7 bases unmatched. CDR3 nucleotides: TGTGCCAGCAGTTTCCGCGGACAGGGCGGTGAAAAACTGTTTTTT. It yields the protein CASSFRGQGGEKLFF.

This clonotype was recorded at least ten times. This rearrangement joins TRBV6-2 or TRBV6-3 to TRBJ2-1; D is ambiguous. V was clipped by 5 bases and J by 9 bases, with 17 bases between them. Germline-derived CDR1 and CDR2 are MNHEY and SVGEGT. The CDR3 spans 14 residues. CDR3 DNA: TGTGCCAGCAGTGTCGTCTGGCTCTCCGGTGAGCAGTTCTTC. Protein product: CASSVVWLSGEQFF.

In this sample, this clonotype turned up many times. The chain couples TRBV12-3 or TRBV12-4 to TRBJ1-1; no definite D call. This CDR3 is built from 13 residues. Trimming removed 5 bases from V and 3 bases from J, with 10 bases in between. This CDR3 is CASSQRHDTEAFF. The CDR3 DNA follows: TGTGCCAGCAGTCAAAGACATGACACTGAAGCTTTCTTT.

This clonotype was seen many times. The CDR3 DNA follows: TGTGCCAGCAGTGAGAGGGCCCTCCAGCGGGTCTACAATGAGCAGTTCTTC. This sequence encodes CASSERALQRVYNEQFF. The rearrangement joins TRBV6-1 to TRBJ2-1, with D maybe TRBD2 (6 bases). CDR3 length: 17 residues. Trimming stripped 3 bases from V and 3 bases from J, with 18 bases between. Germline V lookup: CDR1 MNHNS, CDR2 SASEGT.

The V call is TRBV19, the J call TRBJ2-3, with TRBD2 identical over 9 bases. The CDR3 extends over 16 amino acids. Germline V gene sequence: CDR1 LNHDA, CDR2 SQIVND (reference sequence). Losses at the gene ends were 10 bases for V and 6 bases for J; bases not matched to a gene: 17. The CDR3: CATKGASGAPRDTQYF. The CDR3 DNA sequence: TGTGCCACTAAGGGGGCTAGCGGGGCCCCCAGGGATACGCAGTATTTT.

This clonotype occurred many times. V gene TRBV6-2 or TRBV6-3 combines with J gene TRBJ2-3; 10 nucleotides align to TRBD2. The germline gives CDR1 MNHEY, CDR2 SVGEGT. This CDR3 spans 14 amino acids. J was trimmed by 4 bases and V by 6 bases; bases with no gene match: 4. The CDR3 bases are TGTGCCAGCAGACCTAGCGGGGGACCAGATACGCAGTATTTT. This translates into CASRPSGGPDTQYF.

This clonotype was picked up many times. The genes are TRBV7-9 and TRBJ2-1; 8 bases match TRBD2. Trimming cost V 1 base and J 2 bases; bases outside gene matches: 4. CDR1 is SEHNR, CDR2 FQNEAQ, per germline (reference sequence). The CDR3 length is 16 residues. The chain's CDR3 is CASSLVGRGAYNEQFF. CDR3 DNA sequence: TGTGCCAGCAGCTTAGTCGGGCGGGGGGCCTACAATGAGCAGTTCTTC. The full variable domain, rest sourced from reference TRBV7-9 and TRBJ2-1, is DTGVSQNPRHKITKRGQNVTFRCDPISEHNRLYWYRQTLGQGPEFLTYFQNEAQLEKSRLLSDRFSAERPKGSFSTLEIQRTEQGDSAMYLCASSLVGRGAYNEQFFGPGTRLTVL.

This clonotype was observed many times. The chain couples TRBV6-5 to TRBJ2-6; D uncertain. The CDR3 runs 15 residues. Trimming took 0 bases from V and 4 from J, leaving 7 bases between them. CDR1 and CDR2 from the germline V gene are MNHEY and SVGAGI. CDR3 DNA: TGTGCCAGCAGTTACTCGCTATCCGGGGCCAACGTCCTGACTTTC. It specifies CASSYSLSGANVLTF.

This clonotype was detected ten times or more. The chain carries TRBV20-1 and TRBJ1-4, with D unclear. This CDR3 spans 13 amino acids. The ends were cut back, 6 bases at V and 8 bases at J, with 16 bases in the middle. Germline V CDR1 and CDR2: DFQATT, SNEGSKA (reference sequence). CDR3 in amino acids: CSAAGSQLEKLFF. The CDR3 DNA reads TGCAGTGCAGCGGGGTCACAGTTGGAAAAACTGTTTTTT.

This clonotype was observed at least ten times. The rearrangement links TRBV29-1 to TRBJ2-1; maybe TRBD1 (5 bases). CDR1 and CDR2 from the germline V gene are SQVTM and ANQGSEA. The CDR3 has 17 residues. V lost 4 bases, J lost 2 bases, and 21 bases lay in between. This CDR3 is CSVGGPSREGPYNEQFF. DNA for the CDR3: TGCAGCGTTGGGGGCCCGTCCAGAGAAGGCCCCTACAATGAGCAGTTCTTC.

This clonotype was detected many times. The chain couples TRBV6-2 or TRBV6-3 to TRBJ2-1; D is perhaps TRBD1 (5 bases). Trimming stripped 5 bases from V and 0 bases from J, with 11 bases between. CDR3 length equals 15 residues. Germline loops: CDR1 MNHEY, CDR2 SVGEGT. CDR3 protein: CASSTGVVSYNEQFF. In DNA, the CDR3 is TGTGCCAGCAGTACAGGAGTGGTCTCCTACAATGAGCAGTTCTTC.

This clonotype has only a few counts. The rearrangement joins TRBV19 to TRBJ2-7; TRBD1 is a possible D gene (5 bases). Germline assignment: CDR1 LNHDA and CDR2 SQIVND (reference sequence). The ends were cut back, 3 bases at V and 5 bases at J, with 11 bases in the middle. The CDR3 consists of 13 residues. The CDR3 DNA follows: TGTGCCAGTAGTATTTGGCAGGGCCACGAGCAGTACTTC. It specifies CASSIWQGHEQYF.

This clonotype was counted ten times or more. The rearrangement links TRBV19 to TRBJ1-5; D remains ambiguous. The V end lost 5 bases, the J end lost 6 bases, and 14 bases lay between the germline ends. The germline CDR1 and CDR2 sequences are LNHDA and SQIVND (reference sequence). The length of the CDR3 is 14 residues. Here the CDR3 DNA reads TGTGCCAGTAGTGGCTCGGGTCCCTCTCAGCCCCAGCATTTT. It specifies CASSGSGPSQPQHF. The full variable domain, rest sourced from reference TRBV19 and TRBJ1-5, is DGGITQSPKYLFRKEGQNVTLSCEQNLNHDAMYWYRQDPGQGLRLIYYSQIVNDFQKGDIAEGYSVSREKKESFPLTVTSAQKNPTAFYLCASSGSGPSQPQHFGDGTRLSIL.

Only a few counts were recorded for this clonotype. The genes are TRBV11-2 and TRBJ2-7, with D perhaps assigned TRBD1 or TRBD2 (5 bases each). Trimming took 5 bases from V and 5 from J, leaving 13 bases between them. This CDR3 spans 13 amino acids. Germline V gives CDR1 SGHAT, CDR2 FQNNGV. Here the CDR3 reads CASSPGTVNEQYF. CDR3 in DNA: TGTGCCAGCAGCCCTGGGACGGTTAACGAGCAGTACTTC. The full variable domain, with the rest looked up from reference TRBV11-2 and TRBJ2-7, is EAGVAQSPRYKIIEKRQSVAFWCNPISGHATLYWYQQILGQGPKLLIQFQNNGVVDDSQLPKDRFSAERLKGVDSTLKIQPAKLEDSAVYLCASSPGTVNEQYFGPGTRLTVT.

J is TRBJ2-5 and V is TRBV7-9, with TRBD2 matching 9 bases. CDR1 is SEHNR, CDR2 FQNEAQ, per germline (reference sequence). V shed 2 bases, J shed 4 bases, and the junction held 5 bases outside the gene matches. This CDR3 spans 15 amino acids. CDR3 residues: CASSLRSAGGETQYF. CDR3 DNA sequence: TGTGCCAGCAGCTTAAGGTCAGCGGGAGGAGAGACCCAGTACTTC.

This clonotype has a handful of counts. This chain links TRBV6-6 with TRBJ2-1; 8 nucleotides align to TRBD2. Trimming at V came to 2 bases and at J to 4 bases, leaving 7 bases not matched to a gene. Germline V CDR1 and CDR2: MNHNY, SVGAGI (reference sequence). The CDR3 sequence is 16 residues long. CDR3 residues: CASSYPAGGRYNEQFF. CDR3 in DNA: TGTGCCAGCAGTTACCCCGCGGGGGGCCGTTACAATGAGCAGTTCTTC.

Only a few counts were recorded for this clonotype. The rearrangement links TRBV29-1 to TRBJ2-3, with 7 bases lining up with TRBD2. V shed 6 bases, J shed 4 bases, and the junction held 4 bases outside the gene matches. Germline V gene data show CDR1 as SQVTM and CDR2 as ANQGSEA. This CDR3 has 12 residues. This CDR3 reads CSVARGADTQYF. The CDR3 DNA reads TGCAGCGTCGCCCGGGGGGCAGATACGCAGTATTTT.

This clonotype was recorded at least ten times. The J gene is TRBJ2-3, the V gene TRBV7-8; 12 nucleotides align to TRBD2. The junction had 4 bases not matched to a gene; V was cut back by 1 base and J by 8 bases. The CDR3 spans 15 residues. The V gene's germline CDR1 is SGHVS and CDR2 FQNEAQ. The CDR3 bases are TGTGCCAGCAGCTTAGTGGGACTAGCGGGTCGTACGCAGTATTTT. Its protein product is CASSLVGLAGRTQYF.

This clonotype was picked up a small number of times. V usage is TRBV2 and J usage is TRBJ2-1, with D perhaps matching TRBD1 or TRBD2 (5 bases each). The V end lost 6 bases, the J end lost 3 bases, and 18 bases lay between the germline ends. Germline-derived CDR1 and CDR2 are SNHLY and FYNNEI. The CDR3 consists of 16 residues. CDR3 sequence: CASSQTGTEYYNEQFF. The CDR3 region has the DNA TGTGCCAGCAGCCAAACCGGGACGGAGTACTACAATGAGCAGTTCTTC.